This TCR beta chain was sequenced in a study of control samples from healthy donors and cancer patients. This table comes from immunoSEQ multiplex PCR, and its TCRdb copy is limited to in-frame clones, with some not included. Of more than 110,000 clones listed, just under 95% were seen once; the top ten hold around 11%. V lost 3 bases and J 4 bases, leaving 10 bases between the germline ends. The CDR3 totals 13 residues. CDR1 is SEHNR, CDR2 FQNEAQ, per germline (reference sequence). The clonotype originates from a young man in good health. The sequenced sample was blood. The rearrangement links TRBV7-9 to TRBJ2-7; D remains unclear. The chain's CDR3 is CASSLGQIYEQYF. In DNA form, the CDR3 reads TGTGCCAGCAGCTTGGGTCAGATATACGAGCAGTACTTC.